The entry that follows covers one TCR beta chain sequence. Its target is unknown. The data stem from a study of T cell responses to AZD1222 COVID-19 vaccine. Study-level findings and limits: Clonal diversity was possibly underestimated, and white British individuals and females predominated among donors. The study found Spike-specific TCR breadth and depth rose after two AZD1222 doses.

Sequenced by immunoSEQ multiplex PCR; TCRdb stores in-frame clones only, minus some. The table shows roughly 98,000 clones, with approximately 94% occurring only once. This CDR3 contains 15 residues. CDR1 is KGHDR, CDR2 SFDVKD, per germline. V was shortened by 3 bases and J by 4 bases, with 11 bases between the two germline ends. This chain joins TRBV24-1 and TRBJ2-2, with D possibly being TRBD1 (5 bases). The sample in question was peripheral blood, obtained on day 0 of AZD1222 vaccination. This TCR was sampled from an adult in good health. CDR3 in amino acids: CATSDNRWSTGELFF. CDR3 bases: TGTGCCACCAGTGATAACAGGTGGAGCACCGGGGAGCTGTTTTTT.